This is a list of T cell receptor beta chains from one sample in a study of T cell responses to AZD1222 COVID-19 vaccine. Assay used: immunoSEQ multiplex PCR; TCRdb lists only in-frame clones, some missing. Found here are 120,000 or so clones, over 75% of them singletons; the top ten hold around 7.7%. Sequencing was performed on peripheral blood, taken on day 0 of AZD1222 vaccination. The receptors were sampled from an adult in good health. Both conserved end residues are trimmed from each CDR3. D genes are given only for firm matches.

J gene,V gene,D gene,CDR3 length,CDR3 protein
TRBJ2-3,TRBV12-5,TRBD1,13,ASGWGTGGRDTQY
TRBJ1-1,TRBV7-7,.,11,ASSPAFGTEAF
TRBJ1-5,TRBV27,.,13,ASSPRRDSNQPQH
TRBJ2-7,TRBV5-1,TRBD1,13,ASSPGGQVTPEQY
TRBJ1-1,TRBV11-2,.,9,ASSANFEAF
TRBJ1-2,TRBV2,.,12,ASEEGRNNYGYT
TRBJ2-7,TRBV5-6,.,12,ASSSARGRYEQY
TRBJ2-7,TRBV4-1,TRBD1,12,ASRPGQSSYEQY
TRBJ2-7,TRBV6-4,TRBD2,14,ASSPTWTSFSYEQY
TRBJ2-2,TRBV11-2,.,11,ASRGLNTGELF
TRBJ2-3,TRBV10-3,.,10,APRPSKDTQY
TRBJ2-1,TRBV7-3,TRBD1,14,ASRKTGTGIENEQF
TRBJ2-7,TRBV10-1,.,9,ASSDGFEQY